The next 9 T cell receptor beta chains were all read from a single sample in a study of Graves' ophthalmopathy and Graves' hyperthyroidism. Scientists amplified the TCR beta CDR3 regions from RNA transcripts. First-round RT-PCR relied on HTBI primers, and a second-round multiplex PCR came next. TCRdb reprocessed the multiplex PCR reads with MiXCR, giving one entry per CDR3 protein. The profile covers about 600,000 distinct CDR3 sequences, with under 40% appearing a single time and around 4% taken by the ten largest. Sequencing was carried out using peripheral blood or thyroid tissue (not recorded which). The receptors derive from an adult man with Graves' hyperthyroidism.

This clonotype was seen just once. J is TRBJ1-5 and V is TRBV19; TRBD2 matches at 10 bases. The last part of the DNA fits TRBJ2-3 better; the J call may be wrong. Germline V gene data show CDR1 as LNHDA and CDR2 as SQIVND (reference sequence). The CDR3 contains 18 residues. The CDR3 sequence is CASSIGSSGGTSTDTQYF. The CDR3 region has the DNA TGTGCCAGTAGTATAGGGTCTAGCGGGGGAACTAGCACAGATACGCAGTATTTT.

This clonotype was counted a single time. This chain links TRBV7-9 with TRBJ2-2, with a weak D call TRBD1 (6 bases). V was trimmed by 6 bases and J by 8 bases, leaving 10 bases between them. Germline V gene data show CDR1 as SEHNR and CDR2 as FQNEAQ (reference sequence). The CDR3 extends over 12 amino acids. CDR3 sequence (DNA): TGTGCCAGCAGACACGGGACAGGGGAGCTGTTTTTT. It codes for CASRHGTGELFF.

This clonotype came up many times. The rearrangement links TRBV3-1 to TRBJ1-2; D is possibly TRBD1 (6 bases). This CDR3 contains 15 residues. V lost 1 base, J lost 3 bases, and 12 bases lay in between. Germline assignment: CDR1 LGHDT and CDR2 YNNKEL (reference sequence). CDR3 sequence: CASSQGNREHYGYTF. CDR3 DNA: TGTGCCAGCAGCCAAGGCAACAGGGAACACTATGGCTACACCTTC.

The V call is TRBV12-3 or TRBV12-4, the J call TRBJ1-6, with D possibly matching TRBD1 (6 bases). The ends were cut back, 5 bases at V and 3 bases at J, with 17 bases in the middle. The length of the CDR3 is 17 residues. The CDR3 DNA is TGTGCCAGCAGTACAACAGGGATGGGGCACTATAATTCACCCCTCCACTTT. Translating it yields CASSTTGMGHYNSPLHF.

V usage is TRBV7-2 and J usage is TRBJ1-1; no definite D call. V lost 2 bases to trimming and J lost 4 bases, with 8 bases between them. This CDR3 has 13 amino acids. Germline CDR1 and CDR2: SGHTA and FQGNSA. The CDR3 DNA reads as TGTGCCAGCAGCTTACTCCCAGGCACTGAAGCTTTCTTT. Its protein product is CASSLLPGTEAFF.

This chain links TRBV6-5 with TRBJ2-7, with D perhaps matching TRBD1 (6 bases). TRBJ2-1 matches the DNA end more closely, so the J call is doubtful. There are 12 residues in the CDR3. Looked up from germline, CDR1 is MNHEY and CDR2 is SVGAGI. CDR3 region: CASRTAYNEQFF. The CDR3 DNA sequence: TGTGCCAGTAGGACAGCCTACAATGAGCAGTTCTTC.

Worth noting for this clonotype: One end of the junction varies from germline; a read error may be responsible. The V and J genes are TRBV11-3 and TRBJ1-5; D uncertain. The CDR3 runs 17 residues. Per germline, CDR1 SGHNT and CDR2 YENEEA. CDR3: CASSFLAGSSGNEPQHF. The CDR3 region has the DNA TGTGCCAGCAGCTTCCTAGCGGGGTCTTCGGGCAATGAGCCCCAGCATTTT.

This clonotype was counted ten times or more. J is TRBJ2-7 and V is TRBV20-1; D might be TRBD1 or TRBD2, each matching 5 bases. The V gene lost 3 bases and the J gene lost 3 bases, with 9 bases spanning the gap. Looked up from germline, CDR1 is DFQATT and CDR2 is SNEGSKA (reference sequence). CDR3 length equals 12 residues. The CDR3 DNA sequence: TGCAGTGCTAGGAGGGACCTCTACGAGCAGTACTTC. Amino acids: CSARRDLYEQYF.

J is TRBJ1-2 and V is TRBV30; 7 nucleotides line up with TRBD1. CDR3 length: 12 residues. CDR1 and CDR2 (germline): GTSNPN, SVGIG (reference sequence). The V and J ends lost 3 bases and 6 bases, in that order; junction bases with no gene match: 4. CDR3 in DNA: TGTGCCTGGAGGGGAGACAGGGATGGCTACACCTTC. This translates into CAWRGDRDGYTF.